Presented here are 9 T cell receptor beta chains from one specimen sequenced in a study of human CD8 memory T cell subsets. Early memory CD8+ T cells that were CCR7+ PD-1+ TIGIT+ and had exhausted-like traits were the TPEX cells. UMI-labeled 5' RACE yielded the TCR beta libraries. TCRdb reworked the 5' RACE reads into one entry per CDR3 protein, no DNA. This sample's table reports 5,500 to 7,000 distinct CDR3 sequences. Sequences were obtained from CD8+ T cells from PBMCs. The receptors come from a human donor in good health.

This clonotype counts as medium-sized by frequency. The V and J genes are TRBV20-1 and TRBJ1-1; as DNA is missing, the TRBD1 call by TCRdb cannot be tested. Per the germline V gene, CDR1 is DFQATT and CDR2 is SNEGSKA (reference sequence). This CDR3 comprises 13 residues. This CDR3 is CSARVGVNTEAFF.

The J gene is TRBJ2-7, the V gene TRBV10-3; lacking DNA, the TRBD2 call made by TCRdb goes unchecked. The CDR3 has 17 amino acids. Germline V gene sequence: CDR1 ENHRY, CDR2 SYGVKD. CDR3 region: CAISESEREGTTYEQYF.

CDR3 sequence: CASSTGTTNYGYTF. V is TRBV5-5 and J is TRBJ1-2; TCRdb lists TRBD1, though no DNA is available to test this call. CDR3 length equals 14 residues. Germline CDR1 and CDR2: SGHKS and YYEKEE (reference sequence). The full variable domain, with the rest looked up from reference TRBV5-5 and TRBJ1-2, is DAGVTQSPTHLIKTRGQQVTLRCSPISGHKSVSWYQQVLGQGPQFIFQYYEKEERGRGNFPDRFSARQFPNYSSELNVNALLLGDSALYLCASSTGTTNYGYTFGSGTRLTVV.

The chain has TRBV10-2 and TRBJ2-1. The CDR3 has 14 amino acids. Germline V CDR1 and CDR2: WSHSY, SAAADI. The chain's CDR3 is CASSESGDANEQFF.

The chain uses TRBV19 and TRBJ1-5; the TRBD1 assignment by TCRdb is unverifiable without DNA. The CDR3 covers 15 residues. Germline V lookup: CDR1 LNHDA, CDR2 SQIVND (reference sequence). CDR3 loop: CASSITGTWLQPQHF.

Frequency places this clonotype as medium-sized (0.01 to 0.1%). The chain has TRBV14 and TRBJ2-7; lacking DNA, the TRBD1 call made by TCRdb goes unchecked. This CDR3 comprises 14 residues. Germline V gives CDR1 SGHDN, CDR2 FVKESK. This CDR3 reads CASSQWQGGYEQYF.

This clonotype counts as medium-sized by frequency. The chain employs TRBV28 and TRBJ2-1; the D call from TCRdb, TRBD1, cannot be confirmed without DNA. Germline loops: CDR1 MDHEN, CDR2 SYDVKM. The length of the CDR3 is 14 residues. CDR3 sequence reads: CASSLQGIYNEQFF.

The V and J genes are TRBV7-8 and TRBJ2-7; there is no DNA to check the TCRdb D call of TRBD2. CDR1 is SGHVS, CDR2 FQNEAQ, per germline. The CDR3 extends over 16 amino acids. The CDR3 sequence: CASSLGSSGSSYEQYF.

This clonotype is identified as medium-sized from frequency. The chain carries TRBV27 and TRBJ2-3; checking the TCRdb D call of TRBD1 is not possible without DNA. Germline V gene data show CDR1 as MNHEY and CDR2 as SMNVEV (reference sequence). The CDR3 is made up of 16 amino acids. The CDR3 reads CASSSLSGGNADTQYF.